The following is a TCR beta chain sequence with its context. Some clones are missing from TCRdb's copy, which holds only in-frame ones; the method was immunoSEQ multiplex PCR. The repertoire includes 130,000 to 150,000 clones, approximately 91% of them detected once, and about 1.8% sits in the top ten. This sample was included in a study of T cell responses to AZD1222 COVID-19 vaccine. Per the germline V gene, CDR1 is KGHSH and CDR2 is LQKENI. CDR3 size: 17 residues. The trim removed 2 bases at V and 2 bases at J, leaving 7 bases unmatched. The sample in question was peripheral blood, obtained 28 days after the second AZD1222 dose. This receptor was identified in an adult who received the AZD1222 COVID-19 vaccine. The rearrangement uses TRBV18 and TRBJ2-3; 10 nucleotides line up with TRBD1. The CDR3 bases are TGTGCCAGCTCACCATCCGGGACAGGGGTCTACACAGATACGCAGTATTTT. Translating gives CASSPSGTGVYTDTQYF.